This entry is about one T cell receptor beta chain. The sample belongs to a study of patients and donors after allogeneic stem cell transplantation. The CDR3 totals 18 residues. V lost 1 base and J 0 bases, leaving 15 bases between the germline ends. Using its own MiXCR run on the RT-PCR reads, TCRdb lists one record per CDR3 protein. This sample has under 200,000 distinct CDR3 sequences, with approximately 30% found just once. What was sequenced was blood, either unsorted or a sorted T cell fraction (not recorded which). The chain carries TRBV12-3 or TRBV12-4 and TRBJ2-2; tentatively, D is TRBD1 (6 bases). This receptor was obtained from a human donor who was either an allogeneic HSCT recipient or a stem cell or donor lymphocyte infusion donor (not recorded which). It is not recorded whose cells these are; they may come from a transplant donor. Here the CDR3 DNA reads TGTGCCAGCAGTTTAGGGTGGACAGTTTCCGCGAACACCGGGGAGCTGTTTTTT. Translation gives CASSLGWTVSANTGELFF.